This TCR beta chain was sequenced during a study of blood T cell repertoires in COVID-19. Study-level information: COVID-19 samples collected from the United States, Italy and Spain covered acute and convalescent phases. PBMCs, B-cell-depleted T cells, or T cells were the source of the cDNA or gDNA that made up the material.

Germline V lookup: CDR1 LNHDA, CDR2 SQIVND (reference sequence). J lost 5 bases, V lost 2 bases, and 5 bases had no gene match. The CDR3 is 15 amino acids. Assay: immunoSEQ multiplex PCR; the TCRdb copy retains only in-frame clones and omits some. The profile shows 110,000 or so clones, 70% to 90% of them singletons. The sequencing sample was made of peripheral blood. The clonotype comes from a man aged 40-55 years with acute or convalescent COVID-19. J is TRBJ1-5 and V is TRBV19; 8 nucleotides agree with TRBD1. CDR3 nucleotides: TGTGCCAGTAGTATATCCGGACAGGGCCATCAGCCCCAGCATTTT. It yields the protein CASSISGQGHQPQHF. Full variable domain (rest looked up from reference TRBV19 and TRBJ1-5): DGGITQSPKYLFRKEGQNVTLSCEQNLNHDAMYWYRQDPGQGLRLIYYSQIVNDFQKGDIAEGYSVSREKKESFPLTVTSAQKNPTAFYLCASSISGQGHQPQHFGDGTRLSIL.